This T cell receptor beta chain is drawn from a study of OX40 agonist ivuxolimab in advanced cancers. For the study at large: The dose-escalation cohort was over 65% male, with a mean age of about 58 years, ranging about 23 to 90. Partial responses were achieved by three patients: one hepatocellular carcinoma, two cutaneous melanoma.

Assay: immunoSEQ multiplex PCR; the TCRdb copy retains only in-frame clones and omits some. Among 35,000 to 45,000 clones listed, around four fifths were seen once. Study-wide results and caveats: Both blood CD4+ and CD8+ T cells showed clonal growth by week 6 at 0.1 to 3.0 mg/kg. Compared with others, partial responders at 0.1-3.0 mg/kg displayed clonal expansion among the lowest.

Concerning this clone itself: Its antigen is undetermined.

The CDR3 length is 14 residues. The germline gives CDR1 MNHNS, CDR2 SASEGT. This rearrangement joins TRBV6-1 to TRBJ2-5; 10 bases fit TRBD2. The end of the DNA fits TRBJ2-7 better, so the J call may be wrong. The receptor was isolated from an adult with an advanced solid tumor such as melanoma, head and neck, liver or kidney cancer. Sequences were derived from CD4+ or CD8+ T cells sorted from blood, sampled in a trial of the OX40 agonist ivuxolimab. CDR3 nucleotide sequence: TGTGCCAGCAGGGGACTAGCGCGGTCCTACGAGCAGTACTTC. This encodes CASRGLARSYEQYF.